This T cell receptor beta chain derives from a study of blood T cells in healthy people across ages. Donors ranged from about 6 to 90 years old and were healthy Caucasians in Russia. A second PCR, run for roughly 6 to 11 cycles, used a sample-barcoded 5' primer plus a J-beta primer mix. From the 5' RACE reads, TCRdb called clonotypes with MiXCR, one entry per CDR3 protein. The profile covers 700,000 or so distinct CDR3 sequences, with approximately 40% appearing a single time and 30% taken by the ten largest. The study's findings and limits: Comparison with aged donors showed that long-lived donors had more naive CD4+ cells and higher diversity.

Germline V lookup: CDR1 SGDLS, CDR2 YYNGEE. The CDR3 spans 15 residues. Trimming took 5 bases from V and 1 from J; bases not matched to a gene: 7. This clonotype has more than one count but fewer than ten. What it recognizes is unknown. The sequence came from a man older than 75 in good health. The sequencing sample was made of blood. V usage is TRBV9 and J usage is TRBJ2-3; the match to TRBD2 covers 7 bases. The CDR3 bases are TGTGCCAGCAGTGAACGGGGGGACGGCACAGATACGCAGTATTTT. Amino acids: CASSERGDGTDTQYF.